This passage covers 24 T cell receptor beta chains from one sample sequenced in a study of beta chain features in type 1 diabetes. The sequenced template was cDNA made from the entire isolated RNA. Sequenced by immunoSEQ multiplex PCR; TCRdb stores in-frame clones only, minus some. Of some 360,000 clones listed, about 18% are singletons. The specimen sequenced was naive CD4+ T cells from blood. All receptors derive from a woman aged 18-30 years in good health.

This clone was found a few times. The chain couples TRBV2 to TRBJ2-5; TRBD2 matches at 13 bases. Germline lookup yields CDR1 SNHLY and CDR2 FYNNEI. Unmatched junction bases numbered 4, after V lost 6 bases and J lost 3 bases. The CDR3 covers 15 residues. The DNA for the CDR3 is TGTGCCAGCAGGGGTGGACTAGCGGGGGAAGAGACCCAGTACTTC. Its protein product is CASRGGLAGEETQYF. Based on the CDR3 plus reference TRBV2 and TRBJ2-5, the full variable domain is EPEVTQTPSHQVTQMGQEVILRCVPISNHLYFYWYRQILGQKVEFLVSFYNNEISEKSEIFDDQFSVERPDGSNFTLKIRSTKLEDSAMYFCASRGGLAGEETQYFGPGTRLLVL.

In its sample, this clone was seen a few times. The chain uses TRBV29-1 and TRBJ2-7, with a possible D match to TRBD2 (6 bases). CDR1 and CDR2 from the germline V gene are SQVTM and ANQGSEA. CDR3 length equals 14 residues. The CDR3 DNA reads as TGCAGTGTCTCCGGGACTTCTCTGGGGTACGAGCAGTACTTC. Translated: CSVSGTSLGYEQYF.

J is TRBJ2-3 and V is TRBV5-1; maybe TRBD2 (6 bases). Germline assignment: CDR1 SGHRS and CDR2 YFSETQ. Trimming took off 2 bases at V and 6 bases at J, with 10 bases between the two ends. The CDR3 covers 13 residues. The CDR3 here is CASSLKGRDTQYF. The CDR3 DNA is TGCGCCAGCAGCTTAAAGGGGAGGGATACGCAGTATTTT.

This chain uses TRBV9 with TRBJ2-3; 9 nucleotides agree with TRBD1. The germline CDR1 and CDR2 sequences are SGDLS and YYNGEE. The J segment lost 1 base and the V segment lost 0 bases, leaving 0 bases of the junction unmatched. This CDR3 region has 15 residues. The CDR3 sequence: CASSVGDRGTDTQYF. CDR3 in DNA: TGTGCCAGCAGCGTAGGGGACAGGGGCACAGATACGCAGTATTTT.

The chain is built from TRBV5-4 and TRBJ2-5, with a possible D match to TRBD2 (6 bases). CDR1 and CDR2 from the germline V gene are SGHNT and YYREEE (reference sequence). CDR3 size: 15 residues. The germline V and J ends were trimmed by 0 bases and 5 bases, with 14 bases remaining between them. CDR3 residues: CASSLARREQETQYF. CDR3 bases: TGTGCCAGCAGCTTGGCCAGGAGGGAGCAGGAGACCCAGTACTTC.

This clone was observed a handful of times. This chain joins TRBV6-1 and TRBJ2-7, with TRBD1 matching 10 bases. Germline-derived CDR1 and CDR2 are MNHNS and SASEGT. The junction had 7 bases not matched to a gene; V was cut back by 6 bases and J by 2 bases. The CDR3 loop spans 15 amino acids. CDR3 DNA sequence: TGTGCCAGCAGCCCCGGAGGGACAGGGGCCTACGAGCAGTACTTC. Protein sequence: CASSPGGTGAYEQYF.

The rearrangement links TRBV30 to TRBJ1-1, with D tentatively TRBD1 (6 bases). V lost 2 bases and J 6 bases, leaving 16 bases between the germline ends. Germline lookup yields CDR1 GTSNPN and CDR2 SVGIG (reference sequence). There are 14 residues in the CDR3. The CDR3 loop is CAWSSGVLASEAFF. CDR3 DNA sequence: TGTGCCTGGAGTTCAGGGGTCTTGGCATCTGAAGCTTTCTTT.

This clone was observed a few times. DNA for the CDR3: TGCGCCAGCAGACCGCGTATTAGCGGGGCCAATGAGCAGTTCTTC. Residues: CASRPRISGANEQFF. V and J are TRBV5-1 and TRBJ2-1; 8 nucleotides agree with TRBD2. The V gene end was trimmed by 5 bases and the J gene end by 6 bases; junction bases not matched to a gene: 10. The V gene's germline CDR1 is SGHRS and CDR2 YFSETQ. The CDR3 is 15 residues long.

J is TRBJ2-3 and V is TRBV11-2; D might be TRBD2 (6 bases). Trimming removed 7 bases from V and 0 bases from J, with 8 bases in between. Germline values: CDR1 SGHAT, CDR2 FQNNGV. The CDR3 has 13 residues. The CDR3 spells CASTRESTDTQYF. The CDR3, as DNA: TGTGCCAGCACCCGGGAGAGCACAGATACGCAGTATTTT.

The chain couples TRBV6-5 to TRBJ2-7; D may be TRBD2 (5 bases). Germline V gives CDR1 MNHEY, CDR2 SVGAGI. The CDR3 has 15 residues. Trimming took 0 bases from V and 0 from J, leaving 9 bases between them. The CDR3 nucleotides read TGTGCCAGCAGTTACTCAGCGGCCGCCTCCTACGAGCAGTACTTC. Translation gives CASSYSAAASYEQYF.

This clone has only a few counts. The chain couples TRBV4-1 to TRBJ2-2; a weak D match, TRBD1 (5 bases). V lost 8 bases and J lost 6, with 16 bases in between. The CDR3 runs to 14 residues. Per germline, CDR1 MGHRA and CDR2 YSYEKL. CDR3 sequence reads: CASEPLPRAGELFF. In nucleotides, the CDR3 is TGCGCCAGCGAACCACTGCCCAGGGCCGGGGAGCTGTTTTTT.

This clone was recorded a few times. The rearrangement joins TRBV5-1 to TRBJ1-4; 10 nucleotides line up with TRBD1. The CDR3 covers 14 residues. Germline CDR1 and CDR2: SGHRS and YFSETQ. V shed 2 bases, J shed 8 bases, and the junction held 3 bases outside the gene matches. The DNA of the CDR3 is TGCGCCAGCAGCTTCGGGACAGGGGACGAAAAACTGTTTTTT. As protein: CASSFGTGDEKLFF.

The chain links TRBV9 to TRBJ2-5, with 7 bases fitting TRBD1. The CDR3 is 14 amino acids. Germline V CDR1 and CDR2: SGDLS, YYNGEE. With 6 bases clipped from V and 5 bases from J, the junction kept 10 bases outside the gene matches. CDR3 sequence reads: CASNKGAPRETQYF. CDR3 in DNA: TGTGCCAGCAATAAGGGGGCGCCAAGGGAGACCCAGTACTTC.

This clone was recorded a few times. The CDR3 here is CASSLGATGPDTQYF. The DNA of the CDR3 is TGTGCCAGCAGCTTAGGGGCGACAGGGCCAGATACGCAGTATTTT. The V and J genes are TRBV7-2 and TRBJ2-3, with 7 bases aligning to TRBD1. The junction had 5 bases not matched to a gene; V was cut back by 1 base and J by 4 bases. In germline, CDR1 is SGHTA, CDR2 FQGNSA. CDR3 length: 15 amino acids.

The chain links TRBV6-5 to TRBJ1-1; D is unresolved. V lost 3 bases and J 1 base, leaving 6 bases between the germline ends. This CDR3 comprises 13 residues. Germline V gene data show CDR1 as MNHEY and CDR2 as SVGAGI. The CDR3 DNA follows: TGTGCCAGCAGTTATTCATGGAACACTGAAGCTTTCTTT. Protein product: CASSYSWNTEAFF.

This clone appeared a few times. The chain links TRBV7-9 to TRBJ2-5; the match to TRBD2 covers 8 bases. The CDR3 is 17 residues long. With 0 bases clipped from V and 2 bases from J, the junction kept 8 bases outside the gene matches. Germline CDR1 and CDR2: SEHNR and FQNEAQ (reference sequence). The CDR3 nucleotides are TGTGCCAGCAGCTTAGCGAGCGGGAGTAAGTTACAAGAGACCCAGTACTTC. Translated, it gives CASSLASGSKLQETQYF.

V gene TRBV7-9 combines with J gene TRBJ1-3; TRBD1 is a possible D gene (6 bases). V was clipped by 5 bases and J by 3 bases, with 17 bases between them. The CDR3 length is 16 residues. CDR1 is SEHNR and CDR2 is FQNEAQ in the germline V gene (reference sequence). In DNA, the CDR3 is TGTGCCAGCAGCGACAGGCAGGGCAGTGTTGGAAACACCATATATTTT. Translating it yields CASSDRQGSVGNTIYF. Full variable domain (remainder filled in from reference TRBV7-9 and TRBJ1-3): DTGVSQNPRHKITKRGQNVTFRCDPISEHNRLYWYRQTLGQGPEFLTYFQNEAQLEKSRLLSDRFSAERPKGSFSTLEIQRTEQGDSAMYLCASSDRQGSVGNTIYFGEGSWLTVV.

The rearrangement joins TRBV7-2 to TRBJ2-1; TRBD1 aligns across 8 bases. CDR1 and CDR2 (germline): SGHTA, FQGNSA. CDR3 size: 13 residues. V gave up 3 bases and J gave up 6 bases; unmatched junction bases: 1. The CDR3 nucleotides are TGTGCCAGCAGCTTCGGACAGGGCAATGAGCAGTTCTTC. It specifies CASSFGQGNEQFF. The variable domain in full, with the rest retrieved from reference TRBV7-2 and TRBJ2-1, is GAGVSQSPSNKVTEKGKDVELRCDPISGHTALYWYRQSLGQGLEFLIYFQGNSAPDKSGLPSDRFSAERTGGSVSTLTIQRTQQEDSAVYLCASSFGQGNEQFFGPGTRLTVL.

The sample holds a few counts of this clone. The rearrangement uses TRBV4-2 and TRBJ2-1; 12 nucleotides line up with TRBD2. The ends lost 5 bases at V and 5 bases at J; junction bases unmatched: 10. CDR1 and CDR2 from the germline V gene are LGHNA and YNFKEQ. The CDR3 is 17 residues long. The CDR3 DNA sequence: TGTGCCAGCAGCAAGACTAGCGGGAGCAGGGGCCACAATGAGCAGTTCTTC. Amino acids: CASSKTSGSRGHNEQFF.

J is TRBJ2-3 and V is TRBV5-1; TRBD2 matches at 7 bases. Germline-derived CDR1 and CDR2 are SGHRS and YFSETQ. J lost 0 bases, V lost 2 bases, and 3 bases had no gene match. CDR3 length: 15 residues. The CDR3 sequence is CASSLAGRSTDTQYF. CDR3 DNA: TGCGCCAGCAGCTTAGCGGGGCGCAGCACAGATACGCAGTATTTT.

This clone turned up a few times. The chain links TRBV7-9 to TRBJ1-6; D is uncertain. Germline V gives CDR1 SEHNR, CDR2 FQNEAQ (reference sequence). Between the trimmed V and J ends, which lost 5 bases and 7 bases, there was a span of 9 bases. The CDR3 is 13 amino acids. The CDR3 DNA sequence: TGTGCCAGCAGCCTGCACTCCAATTCACCCCTCCACTTT. Translating it yields CASSLHSNSPLHF.

The V gene is TRBV7-2, the J gene TRBJ2-4, with D possibly TRBD1 on 6 matching bases. V lost 5 bases and J lost 7, with 12 bases in between. The CDR3 has 13 amino acids. Germline values: CDR1 SGHTA, CDR2 FQGNSA. CDR3 residues: CASSPGDFNIQYF. CDR3 DNA sequence: TGTGCCAGCAGCCCAGGGGATTTTAACATTCAGTACTTC.

This clone was detected only once. The rearrangement joins TRBV19 to TRBJ2-1, with D perhaps TRBD2 (5 bases). The germline gives CDR1 LNHDA, CDR2 SQIVND (reference sequence). The V end lost 1 base, the J end lost 0 bases, and 13 bases lay between the germline ends. The CDR3 consists of 17 residues. The CDR3 DNA reads TGTGCCAGTAGTATAGGCCGGGGTGCGAGCTCCTACAATGAGCAGTTCTTC. The encoded protein is CASSIGRGASSYNEQFF.

This chain connects TRBV5-1 to TRBJ2-5; maybe TRBD1 (6 bases). The CDR3 extends over 14 amino acids. Trimming took 4 bases from V and 1 from J, leaving 11 bases between them. CDR1 SGHRS and CDR2 YFSETQ come from the germline V gene. The CDR3 nucleotides are TGCGCCAGCAGCGCTCAGGGGTTCCAAGAGACCCAGTACTTC. Its protein is CASSAQGFQETQYF.